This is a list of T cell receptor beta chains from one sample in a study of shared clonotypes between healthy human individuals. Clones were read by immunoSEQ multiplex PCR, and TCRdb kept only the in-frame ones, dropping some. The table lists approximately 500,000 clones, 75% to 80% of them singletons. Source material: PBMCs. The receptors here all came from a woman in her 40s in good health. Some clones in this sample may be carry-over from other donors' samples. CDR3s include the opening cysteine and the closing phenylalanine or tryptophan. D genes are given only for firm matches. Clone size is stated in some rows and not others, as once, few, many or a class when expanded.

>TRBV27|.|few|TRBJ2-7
TGTGCCAGCAGTTTCCATGGACCTTACGAGCAGTACTTC
CASSFHGPYEQYF
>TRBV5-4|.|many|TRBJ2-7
TGTGCCAGCAGCGCCCCTTTAGCCTCCCCAAAGTCCGAGCAGTACTTC
CASSAPLASPKSEQYF
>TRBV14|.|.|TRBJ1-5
TGTGCCAGCAGCCAAAACTTCAATCAGCCCCAGCATTTT
CASSQNFNQPQHF
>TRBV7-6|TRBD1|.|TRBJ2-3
TGTGCCAGCAGCGTCGGGACAGGGCGACTTGCGCGTCCAGATACGCAGTATTTT
CASSVGTGRLARPDTQYF
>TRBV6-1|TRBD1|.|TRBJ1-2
TGTGCCAGCACCCCGGACAGGGTAATTCTCTATGGCTACACCTTC
CASTPDRVILYGYTF
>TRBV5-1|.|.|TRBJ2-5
TGCGCCAGCAGCTTATTCGGGGTCCAAGAGACCCAGTACTTC
CASSLFGVQETQYF
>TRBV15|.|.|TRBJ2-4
TGTGCCACCAGCAGAGAGGGTTGGTCCAAAAACATTCAGTACTTC
CATSREGWSKNIQYF
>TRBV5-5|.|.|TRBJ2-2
TGTGCCAGCAGCTATGGGACCGTGAACACCGGGGAGCTGTTTTTT
CASSYGTVNTGELFF
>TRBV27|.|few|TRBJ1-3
TGTGCCAGCGGCCTATGGGGAAACACCATATATTTT
CASGLWGNTIYF
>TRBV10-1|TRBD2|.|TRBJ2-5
TGCGCCAGCAGCATAGCGGGAAAAGAGACCCAGTACTTC
CASSIAGKETQYF
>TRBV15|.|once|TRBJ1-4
TGTGCCACCAGCAGAGCAAAAGGGGTAAACGAAAAACTGTTTTTT
CATSRAKGVNEKLFF
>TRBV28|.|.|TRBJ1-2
TGTGCCAGCAGAGAGGACAGCCAGTATGGCTACACCTTC
CASREDSQYGYTF
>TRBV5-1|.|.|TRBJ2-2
TGCGCCAGCAGCGAGTATCTAAGCGGGGAGCTGTTTTTT
CASSEYLSGELFF
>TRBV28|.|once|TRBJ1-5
TGTGCCAGCAGTTTTCGGGTTTTCGGTCAGCCCCAGCATTTT
CASSFRVFGQPQHF
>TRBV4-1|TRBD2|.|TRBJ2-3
TGCGCCAGCAGCCAGGGAGGCGGGAGCGGGAGGTCGGATACGCAGTATTTT
CASSQGGGSGRSDTQYF
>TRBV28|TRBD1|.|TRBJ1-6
TGTGCCAGCAGTGTCCGGGACAGGGGAGTCGCCCTCCACTTT
CASSVRDRGVALHF
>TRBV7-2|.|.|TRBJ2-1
TGTGCCAGCAGCTTACGGGCGGAGCAGTTCTTC
CASSLRAEQFF
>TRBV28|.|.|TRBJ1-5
TGTGCCAGCAGTTCGCCGGGACGGGTTCTCTATAGCAATCAGCCCCAGCATTTT
CASSSPGRVLYSNQPQHF
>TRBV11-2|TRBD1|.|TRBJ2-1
TGTGCCAGCAGCTTAACAGGGGTAACCGACAATGAGCAGTTCTTC
CASSLTGVTDNEQFF
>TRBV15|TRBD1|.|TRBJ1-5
TGTGCCACCAGCAGAGGAGGGGACAGGAATCAGCCCCAGCATTTT
CATSRGGDRNQPQHF
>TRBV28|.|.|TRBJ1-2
TGTGTGAGTTTCTCTAACTATGGCTACACCTTC
CVSFSNYGYTF
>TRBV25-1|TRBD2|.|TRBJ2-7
TGTGCCAGCAGTGAGGGGACTAGCGGGAAGGGGCAGTACTTC
CASSEGTSGKGQYF
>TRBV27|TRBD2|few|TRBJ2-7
TGTGCCAGCAGCCGAGCGGGAGGGACTTACGAGCAGTACTTC
CASSRAGGTYEQYF
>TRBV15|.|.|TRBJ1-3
TGTGCCACCAGCAGAGAGGCAGGTGCTGGAAACACCATATATTTT
CATSREAGAGNTIYF
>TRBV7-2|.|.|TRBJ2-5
TGTGCCAGCAGCCGAGGTGGGGAAGAGACCCAGTACTTC
CASSRGGEETQYF
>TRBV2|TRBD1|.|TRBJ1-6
TGTGCCAGCAGTGCTGACAGGGCTTCACCCCTCCACTTT
CASSADRASPLHF
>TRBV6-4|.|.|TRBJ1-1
TGTGCCAGCAGTGACTCTGGCAGGTCGCGGACTGAAGCTTTCTTT
CASSDSGRSRTEAFF
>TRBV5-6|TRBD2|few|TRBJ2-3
TGTGCCAGCAGCTTGGCGACTAGCGGGAGGTCAGATACGCAGTATTTT
CASSLATSGRSDTQYF
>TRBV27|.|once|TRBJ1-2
TGTGCCAGCAGCTTTAGTCATGGGTCAGCCGGATACTATGGCTACACCTTC
CASSFSHGSAGYYGYTF
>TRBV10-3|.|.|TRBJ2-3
TGTGCCACACGGGCTAGTTTCGGAACAGATACGCAGTATTTT
CATRASFGTDTQYF
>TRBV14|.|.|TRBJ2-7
TGTGCCAGCAGCCAAGGGGCTGGGGGCGAGCAGTACTTC
CASSQGAGGEQYF
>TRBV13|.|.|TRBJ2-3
TGTGCCAGCAGCTTAGTCCCTAGCGCAAGCACAGATACGCAGTATTTT
CASSLVPSASTDTQYF
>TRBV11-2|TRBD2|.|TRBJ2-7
TGTGCCAGCAGCAATTCCGGGACTACTGACCGTGAGCAGTACTTC
CASSNSGTTDREQYF
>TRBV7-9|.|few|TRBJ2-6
TGTGCCAGCAGCCCGAGTGGAGGGGCCAACGTCCTGACTTTC
CASSPSGGANVLTF
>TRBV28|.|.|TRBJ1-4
TGTGCCAGCAGTTTAACTCTGGCTGCAACTAATGAAAAACTGTTTTTT
CASSLTLAATNEKLFF
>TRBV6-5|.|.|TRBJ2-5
TGTGCCAGCAGTTTATGGGGTCATGACCAAGAGACCCAGTACTTC
CASSLWGHDQETQYF
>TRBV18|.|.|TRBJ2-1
TGTGCCAGCTCACCTTTTCCGGGAAGCTCCTACAATGAGCAGTTCTTC
CASSPFPGSSYNEQFF
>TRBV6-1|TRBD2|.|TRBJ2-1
TGTGCCAGCTATTCGACTAGCGGGGTAGGCGAGCAGTTCTTC
CASYSTSGVGEQFF
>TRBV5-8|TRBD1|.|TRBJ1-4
TGTGCCAGCAGCTTGGCAGGGGGCTTGGATGAAAAACTGTTTTTT
CASSLAGGLDEKLFF
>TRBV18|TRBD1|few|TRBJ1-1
TGTGCCAGCTCACCAGGGACAGGCGTAAACACTGAAGCTTTCTTT
CASSPGTGVNTEAFF
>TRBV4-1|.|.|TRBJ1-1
TGCGCCAGCAGCCACAGTGGGCTACCCAACACTGAAGCTTTCTTT
CASSHSGLPNTEAFF
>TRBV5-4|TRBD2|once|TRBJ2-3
TGTGCCAGCAGCTTGGATAGCGGGACCACAGATACGCAGTATTTT
CASSLDSGTTDTQYF
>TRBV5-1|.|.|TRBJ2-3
TGCGCCAGCAGCTTGGGGGGCGCGAGGGCCCCAGATACGCAGTATTTT
CASSLGGARAPDTQYF
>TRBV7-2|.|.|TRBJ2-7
TGTGCCAGCAGCGCACGGAACTCCTACGAGCAGTACTTC
CASSARNSYEQYF
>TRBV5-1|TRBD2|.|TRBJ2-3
TGCGCCAGCAGCTTGACAGCGGGAGGGAGAGATACGCAGTATTTT
CASSLTAGGRDTQYF